The 21 T cell receptor beta chains listed next were all sequenced from one sample in a study of T-cell reconstitution after alpha-beta-depleted transplantation in children (dated by TCRdb to the mid-2010s). The library was made by PCR. The reads were generated on an Illumina HiSeq 2500. TCR library preparation used molecular barcoding, with unique molecular identifiers applied to normalize quantification of the TCRbeta repertoire. TCRdb trimmed the raw reads at Q25, called clones with MiXCR and kept productive beta chains. Records with the same CDR3 protein are collapsed into one entry carrying the most frequent genes and DNA. The sample table holds roughly 500,000 distinct CDR3 sequences, of which 18% were seen once. About 3.1% of the sample is held by the ten biggest clonotypes. This material consisted of PBMCs from the stem cell graft donor, taken from the stem cell graft. These receptors all come from a human donor who donated a stem cell graft to a child with acute lymphoblastic leukemia.

There are a few counts of this clonotype. The rearrangement uses TRBV7-2 and TRBJ2-1; 8 positions agree with TRBD1. The ends lost 5 bases at V and 0 bases at J; junction bases unmatched: 3. CDR1 and CDR2 from the germline V gene are SGHTA and FQGNSA. The CDR3 is 15 amino acids. CDR3 DNA sequence: TGTGCCAGCAGCCATACAGGGGGCTCCTACAATGAGCAGTTCTTC. Its translation is CASSHTGGSYNEQFF.

This clonotype was observed a few times. This rearrangement joins TRBV3-1 to TRBJ2-3; tentatively, D is TRBD1 or TRBD2 (5 bases each). Germline V gene lookup returns CDR1 LGHDT and CDR2 YNNKEL (reference sequence). The CDR3 covers 19 residues. Deletions cut 3 bases from V and 0 bases from J, with 22 bases between. CDR3 in DNA: TGTGCCAGCAGCCAGGGACCGGGTTGGAGGAAACGGAGCACAGATACGCAGTATTTT. This gives the protein CASSQGPGWRKRSTDTQYF.

Only a few counts were recorded for this clonotype. The chain joins TRBV6-5 to TRBJ1-5; 9 bases align to TRBD1. V lost 4 bases and J lost 7; bases outside the gene matches: 14. CDR1 and CDR2 from the germline V gene are MNHEY and SVGAGI. The CDR3 runs 17 residues. The CDR3 is CASSSLAGTGKAQPQHF. Written as DNA, the CDR3 is TGTGCCAGCAGTTCACTAGCCGGGACAGGGAAGGCACAGCCCCAGCATTTT.

The chain carries TRBV4-1 and TRBJ2-5; D uncertain. Germline V gives CDR1 MGHRA, CDR2 YSYEKL. Trimming stripped 1 base from V and 3 bases from J, with 9 bases between. The CDR3 has 14 residues. This CDR3 is CASSQGRAEETQYF. The CDR3 nucleotides are TGCGCCAGCAGCCAAGGCCGGGCAGAAGAGACCCAGTACTTC.

This sequence joins TRBV9 and TRBJ2-7; no clear D. Germline V gives CDR1 SGDLS, CDR2 YYNGEE. The V end lost 0 bases, the J end lost 5 bases, and 24 bases lay between the germline ends. The CDR3 totals 18 residues. The CDR3 sequence is CASSVGFLGGGNGDEQYF. As DNA, the CDR3 is TGTGCCAGCAGCGTAGGGTTCCTCGGTGGTGGGAACGGCGACGAGCAGTACTTC.

V gene TRBV6-1 combines with J gene TRBJ2-1; 7 nucleotides match TRBD1. The CDR3 loop spans 15 amino acids. J was trimmed by 4 bases and V by 6 bases; bases with no gene match: 9. Germline-derived CDR1 and CDR2 are MNHNS and SASEGT. The CDR3 here is CASRRPGTVYNEQFF. The CDR3 DNA follows: TGTGCCAGCAGGCGACCCGGGACAGTTTACAATGAGCAGTTCTTC.

The count of this clonotype is one. V is TRBV6-1 and J is TRBJ2-1; 14 bases map to TRBD2. The junction had 9 bases not matched to a gene; V was cut back by 4 bases and J by 10 bases. The CDR3 contains 16 residues. Looked up from germline, CDR1 is MNHNS and CDR2 is SASEGT. CDR3 sequence: CASSGLAGGMGSEQFF. The CDR3 region has the DNA TGTGCCAGCAGTGGACTAGCGGGAGGGATGGGCTCGGAGCAGTTCTTC.

This chain joins TRBV27 and TRBJ2-1, with 9 bases identical to TRBD2. V dropped 0 bases and J dropped 8; count of bases not matched to a gene: 8. Germline V CDR1 and CDR2: MNHEY, SMNVEV (reference sequence). This CDR3 region has 16 residues. Here the CDR3 reads CASSLSTAGGPHEQFF. CDR3 in DNA: TGTGCCAGCAGTTTATCCACCGCGGGAGGGCCACATGAGCAGTTCTTC.

This chain joins TRBV12-3 or TRBV12-4 and TRBJ2-7; D call uncertain. The CDR3 covers 14 residues. Trimming shortened V by 5 bases and J by 2 bases, and 13 bases separated the two germline ends. The CDR3 here is CASSPSAPTYEQYF. The CDR3 nucleotides are TGTGCCAGCAGTCCCAGCGCTCCAACCTACGAGCAGTACTTC.

The V call is TRBV19, the J call TRBJ1-5; D is unresolved. The CDR3 runs 14 residues. V was trimmed by 1 base and J by 7 bases, leaving 11 bases between them. Per germline, CDR1 LNHDA and CDR2 SQIVND (reference sequence). The CDR3: CASSIGTALQPQHF. The CDR3, as DNA: TGTGCCAGTAGTATAGGGACGGCACTACAGCCCCAGCATTTT.

CDR3: CASSFPVTGSSDTQYF. In nucleotides, the CDR3 is TGTGCCAGCAGCTTTCCTGTGACCGGCAGTTCAGATACGCAGTATTTT. This chain joins TRBV7-9 and TRBJ2-3; D is undetermined. This CDR3 comprises 16 residues. Trimming removed 3 bases from V and 4 bases from J, with 17 bases in between. CDR1 is SEHNR and CDR2 is FQNEAQ in the germline V gene (reference sequence). Filled out from reference TRBV7-9 and TRBJ2-3, the complete variable domain reads DTGVSQNPRHKITKRGQNVTFRCDPISEHNRLYWYRQTLGQGPEFLTYFQNEAQLEKSRLLSDRFSAERPKGSFSTLEIQRTEQGDSAMYLCASSFPVTGSSDTQYFGPGTRLTVL.

This clonotype came up a few times. This rearrangement joins TRBV20-1 to TRBJ2-7, with D perhaps matching TRBD2 (6 bases). The CDR3 extends over 15 amino acids. Trimming removed 1 base from V and 2 bases from J, with 15 bases in between. Germline V lookup: CDR1 DFQATT, CDR2 SNEGSKA (reference sequence). The CDR3 DNA reads as TGCAGTGCTAGAGCAGGGAAGGGACTGGCCTACGAGCAGTACTTC. The encoded protein is CSARAGKGLAYEQYF.

The V gene is TRBV7-2, the J gene TRBJ2-2; TRBD2 matches at 7 bases. Germline values: CDR1 SGHTA, CDR2 FQGNSA. The CDR3 loop spans 16 amino acids. J was trimmed by 5 bases and V by 6 bases; bases with no gene match: 12. The CDR3 loop is CASRVPSGGGTGELFF. In nucleotides, the CDR3 is TGTGCCAGCAGGGTCCCTAGCGGAGGTGGGACCGGGGAGCTGTTTTTT.

The genes are TRBV6-6 and TRBJ2-7; 9 bases line up with TRBD1. The germline V gene encodes CDR1 MNHNY and CDR2 SVGAGI (reference sequence). V dropped 4 bases and J dropped 5; count of bases not matched to a gene: 3. The CDR3 runs 13 residues. The CDR3 region is CASSWDRVNEQYF. The CDR3 region has the DNA TGTGCCAGCAGTTGGGACAGGGTAAACGAGCAGTACTTC.

The CDR3 spells CASSPRWEMREQYF. The CDR3 DNA reads TGTGCCAGCAGCCCTCGATGGGAGATGAGGGAGCAGTACTTC. The gene calls are TRBV7-2 and TRBJ2-7, with TRBD2 as a possible D gene (5 bases). V was clipped by 5 bases and J by 7 bases, with 18 bases between them. The germline V gene encodes CDR1 SGHTA and CDR2 FQGNSA. This CDR3 is built from 14 residues.

This clonotype was recorded a few times. The chain couples TRBV24-1 to TRBJ2-1; the match to TRBD2 covers 8 bases. This CDR3 is built from 18 residues. Germline CDR1 is KGHDR and CDR2 is SFDVKD. The trim removed 3 bases at V and 2 bases at J, leaving 11 bases unmatched. CDR3 region: CATSDQRRTSGPYNEQFF. The CDR3 nucleotides read TGTGCCACCAGTGATCAACGCCGAACTAGCGGTCCCTACAATGAGCAGTTCTTC.

The chain links TRBV5-1 to TRBJ2-5; D is possibly TRBD1 or TRBD2 (6 bases each). The CDR3 is 18 amino acids. V dropped 1 base and J dropped 5 bases, with 24 bases sitting between them. Germline V gives CDR1 SGHRS, CDR2 YFSETQ. The DNA for the CDR3 is TGCGCCAGCAGCTTGCCATCAGCCCCGGGGGCCAGCTGGGAGACCCAGTACTTC. This sequence encodes CASSLPSAPGASWETQYF.

Only a few counts were recorded for this clonotype. The rearrangement links TRBV29-1 to TRBJ2-7; either TRBD1 or TRBD2 may supply D (5 bases each). CDR3 length equals 14 residues. The V gene lost 6 bases and the J gene lost 2 bases, with 17 bases spanning the gap. Germline CDR1 SQVTM, CDR2 ANQGSEA. The CDR3: CSVAGNRGAYEQYF. The DNA of the CDR3 is TGCAGCGTGGCAGGGAACCGAGGGGCCTACGAGCAGTACTTC.

The chain couples TRBV7-8 to TRBJ2-4; 8 bases map to TRBD1. Germline assignment: CDR1 SGHVS and CDR2 FQNEAQ. V gave up 0 bases and J gave up 4 bases; unmatched junction bases: 5. There are 16 residues in the CDR3. The CDR3, as DNA: TGTGCCAGCAGCTTAGCGCGGACAGGGAATAAAAACATTCAGTACTTC. Protein product: CASSLARTGNKNIQYF.

This clonotype was found a few times. The V and J genes are TRBV12-3 or TRBV12-4 and TRBJ2-1; D unresolved. CDR3 size: 14 residues. Trimming left V 2 bases short and J 4 bases short, with 9 bases between. For the CDR3, the DNA is TGTGCCAGCAGTTTAAGGTCGGCGTACAATGAGCAGTTCTTC. Its protein product is CASSLRSAYNEQFF.

A few counts support this clonotype. The rearrangement links TRBV2 to TRBJ2-1; a weak D match, TRBD2 (5 bases). This CDR3 spans 13 amino acids. CDR1 SNHLY and CDR2 FYNNEI come from the germline V gene. The V gene lost 6 bases and the J gene lost 2 bases, with 8 bases spanning the gap. The CDR3 loop is CASRKEAYNEQFF. The CDR3 nucleotides are TGTGCCAGCAGGAAGGAGGCCTACAATGAGCAGTTCTTC.